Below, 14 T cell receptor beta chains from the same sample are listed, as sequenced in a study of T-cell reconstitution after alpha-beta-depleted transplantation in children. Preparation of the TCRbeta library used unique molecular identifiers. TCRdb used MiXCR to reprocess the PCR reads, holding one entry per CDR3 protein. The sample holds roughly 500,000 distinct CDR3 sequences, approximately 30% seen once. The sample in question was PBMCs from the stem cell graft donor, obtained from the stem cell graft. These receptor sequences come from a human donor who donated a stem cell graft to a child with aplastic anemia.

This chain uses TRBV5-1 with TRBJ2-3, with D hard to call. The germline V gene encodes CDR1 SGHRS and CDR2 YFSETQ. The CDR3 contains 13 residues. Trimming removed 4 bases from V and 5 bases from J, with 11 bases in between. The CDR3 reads CASSDLSGDTQYF. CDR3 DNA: TGCGCCAGCAGCGACCTGTCGGGAGATACGCAGTATTTT.

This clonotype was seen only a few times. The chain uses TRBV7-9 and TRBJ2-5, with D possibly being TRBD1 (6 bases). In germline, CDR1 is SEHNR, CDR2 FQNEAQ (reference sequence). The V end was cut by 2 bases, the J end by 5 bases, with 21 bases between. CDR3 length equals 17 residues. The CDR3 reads CASSLPGLQGRPETQYF. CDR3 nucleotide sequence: TGTGCCAGCAGCTTACCCGGTTTACAGGGCCGACCGGAGACCCAGTACTTC.

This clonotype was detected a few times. CDR3 region: CASTIGDRGPSYEQYF. The CDR3 DNA is TGCGCCAGCACCATTGGGGACAGGGGCCCATCCTACGAGCAGTACTTC. The rearrangement uses TRBV5-1 and TRBJ2-7, with TRBD1 matching 10 bases. The CDR3 is 16 amino acids. V dropped 6 bases and J dropped 1; count of bases not matched to a gene: 10. Germline assignment: CDR1 SGHRS and CDR2 YFSETQ.

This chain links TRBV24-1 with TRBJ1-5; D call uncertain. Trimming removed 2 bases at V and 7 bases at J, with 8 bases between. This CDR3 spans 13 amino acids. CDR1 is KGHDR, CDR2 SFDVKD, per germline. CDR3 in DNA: TGTGCCACCAGTGATTCTGGTGGACAGCCCCAGCATTTT. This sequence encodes CATSDSGGQPQHF.

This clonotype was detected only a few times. This CDR3 is CASSPRTATSYEQYF. The CDR3 region has the DNA TGTGCCAGCTCACCCCGGACAGCCACCTCCTACGAGCAGTACTTC. The chain couples TRBV18 to TRBJ2-7, with D perhaps TRBD1 (6 bases). The germline gives CDR1 KGHSH, CDR2 LQKENI. Deletions cut 3 bases from V and 0 bases from J, with 12 bases between. This CDR3 is built from 15 residues.

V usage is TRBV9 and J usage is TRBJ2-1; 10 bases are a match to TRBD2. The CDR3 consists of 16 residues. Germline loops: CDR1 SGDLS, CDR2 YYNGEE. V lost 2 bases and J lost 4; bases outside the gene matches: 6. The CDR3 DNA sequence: TGTGCCAGCAGCGTGGGGGCTAGCGGGAGTTACAATGAGCAGTTCTTC. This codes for CASSVGASGSYNEQFF.

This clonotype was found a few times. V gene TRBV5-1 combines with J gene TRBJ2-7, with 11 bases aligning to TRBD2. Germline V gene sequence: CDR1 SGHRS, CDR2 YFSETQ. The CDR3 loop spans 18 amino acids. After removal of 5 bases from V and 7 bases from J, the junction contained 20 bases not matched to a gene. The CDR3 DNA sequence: TGCGCCAGCAGGCTTCGTCTTTCGACTAGCGGGATTCCGGTAGAGCAGTACTTC. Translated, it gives CASRLRLSTSGIPVEQYF.

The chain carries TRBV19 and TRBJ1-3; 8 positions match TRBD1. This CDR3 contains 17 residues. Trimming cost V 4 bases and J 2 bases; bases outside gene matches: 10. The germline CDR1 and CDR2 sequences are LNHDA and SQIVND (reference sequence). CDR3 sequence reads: CASSTGTGSLTGNTIYF. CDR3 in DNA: TGTGCCAGTAGTACTGGGACAGGTTCGTTGACTGGAAACACCATATATTTT. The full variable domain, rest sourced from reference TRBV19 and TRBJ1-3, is DGGITQSPKYLFRKEGQNVTLSCEQNLNHDAMYWYRQDPGQGLRLIYYSQIVNDFQKGDIAEGYSVSREKKESFPLTVTSAQKNPTAFYLCASSTGTGSLTGNTIYFGEGSWLTVV.

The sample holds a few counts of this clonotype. The CDR3 region is CASRGTARGYTF. The CDR3 region has the DNA TGTGCCAGCAGAGGGACAGCACGGGGCTACACCTTC. The V call is TRBV28, the J call TRBJ1-2, with TRBD1 identical over 7 bases. The CDR3 is 12 amino acids. CDR1 MDHEN and CDR2 SYDVKM come from the germline V gene. Unmatched junction bases numbered 6, after V lost 6 bases and J lost 8 bases.

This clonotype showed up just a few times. The CDR3 DNA is TGTGCCAGCAGGGGACAGAAAATGAACACTGAAGCTTTCTTT. The encoded protein is CASRGQKMNTEAFF. The chain is built from TRBV6-1 and TRBJ1-1, with 7 bases identical to TRBD1. The germline CDR1 and CDR2 sequences are MNHNS and SASEGT. J lost 0 bases, V lost 6 bases, and 4 bases had no gene match. This CDR3 has 14 amino acids.

The CDR3 nucleotides are TGTGCCAGCAGCCTCACCGGGACTAGCTCCTACAATGAGCAGTTCTTC. This codes for CASSLTGTSSYNEQFF. This chain joins TRBV9 and TRBJ2-1; 8 bases line up with TRBD2. Germline lookup yields CDR1 SGDLS and CDR2 YYNGEE. The CDR3 consists of 16 residues. Germline trimming cut 4 bases from V and 0 bases from J; bases unmatched to any gene: 6.

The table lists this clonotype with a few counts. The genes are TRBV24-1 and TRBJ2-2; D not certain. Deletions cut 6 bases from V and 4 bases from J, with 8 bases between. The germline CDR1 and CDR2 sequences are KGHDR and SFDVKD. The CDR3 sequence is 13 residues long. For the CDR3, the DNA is TGTGCCACCAGTTTTCCCTCCACCGGGGAGCTGTTTTTT. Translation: CATSFPSTGELFF.

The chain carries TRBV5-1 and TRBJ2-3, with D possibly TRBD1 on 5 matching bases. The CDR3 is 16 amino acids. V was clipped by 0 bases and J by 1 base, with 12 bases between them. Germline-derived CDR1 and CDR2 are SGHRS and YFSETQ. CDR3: CASSLGAGKRTDTQYF. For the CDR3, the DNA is TGCGCCAGCAGCTTGGGGGCAGGGAAACGCACAGATACGCAGTATTTT.

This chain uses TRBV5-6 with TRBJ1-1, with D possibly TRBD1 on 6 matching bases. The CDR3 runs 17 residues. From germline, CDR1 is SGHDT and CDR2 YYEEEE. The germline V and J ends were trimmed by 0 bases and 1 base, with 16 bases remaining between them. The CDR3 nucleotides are TGTGCCAGCAGCTTGGCCGGCAGGGGCCGGGGGAACACTGAAGCTTTCTTT. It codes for CASSLAGRGRGNTEAFF. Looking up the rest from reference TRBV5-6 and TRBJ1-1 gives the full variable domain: DAGVTQSPTHLIKTRGQQVTLRCSPKSGHDTVSWYQQALGQGPQFIFQYYEEEERQRGNFPDRFSGHQFPNYSSELNVNALLLGDSALYLCASSLAGRGRGNTEAFFGQGTRLTVV.